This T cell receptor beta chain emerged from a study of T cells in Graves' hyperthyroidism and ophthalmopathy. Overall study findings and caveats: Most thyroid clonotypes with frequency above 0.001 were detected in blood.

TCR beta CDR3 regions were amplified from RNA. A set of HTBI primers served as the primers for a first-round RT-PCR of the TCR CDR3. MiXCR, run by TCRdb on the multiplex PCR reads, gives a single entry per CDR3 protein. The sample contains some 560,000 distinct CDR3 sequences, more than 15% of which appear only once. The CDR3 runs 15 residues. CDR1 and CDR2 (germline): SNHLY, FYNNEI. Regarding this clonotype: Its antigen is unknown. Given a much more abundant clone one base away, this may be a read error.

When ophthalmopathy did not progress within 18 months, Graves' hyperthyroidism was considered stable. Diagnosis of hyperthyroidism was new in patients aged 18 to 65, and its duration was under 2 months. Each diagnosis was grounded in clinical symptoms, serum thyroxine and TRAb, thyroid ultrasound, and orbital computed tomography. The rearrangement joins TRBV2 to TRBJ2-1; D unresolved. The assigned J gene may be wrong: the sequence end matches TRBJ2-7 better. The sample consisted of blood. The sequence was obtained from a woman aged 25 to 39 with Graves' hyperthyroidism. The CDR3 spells CASSLQRSSYNEQYF. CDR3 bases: TGTGCCAGCAGTCTTCAGCGCAGCTCCTACAATGAGCAGTACTTC.